The 29 T cell receptor beta chains presented below share a single source sample, sequenced in a study of OX40 agonist ivuxolimab in advanced cancers. Using immunoSEQ multiplex PCR, the repertoire was profiled, and TCRdb retains in-frame clones only, with some absent. The sample lists fewer than 90,000 clones, about 85% occurring once. Sequences were derived from CD4+ or CD8+ T cells sorted from blood, sampled in a trial of the OX40 agonist ivuxolimab. These receptors were obtained from an adult with an advanced solid tumor such as melanoma, head and neck, liver or kidney cancer.

J is TRBJ1-3 and V is TRBV7-8; D not resolved. The V gene lost 2 bases and the J gene lost 0 bases, with 11 bases spanning the gap. This CDR3 spans 16 amino acids. Germline values: CDR1 SGHVS, CDR2 FQNEAQ. The CDR3 DNA follows: TGTGCCAGCAGCTTAAGTTGGCCCCTCTCTGGAAACACCATATATTTT. Amino acid sequence: CASSLSWPLSGNTIYF.

The chain employs TRBV29-1 and TRBJ2-5; D gene ambiguous. Germline V gives CDR1 SQVTM, CDR2 ANQGSEA. V was pared by 7 bases and J by 0 bases, with 9 bases between. CDR3 size: 12 residues. This CDR3 is CSGRLYQETQYF. CDR3 DNA: TGCAGCGGAAGATTGTACCAAGAGACCCAGTACTTC.

V usage is TRBV21-1 and J usage is TRBJ1-1; TRBD1, the D gene given by the table, was not confirmed from the DNA. TRBV21-1 is a pseudogene segment. The CDR3 extends over 17 amino acids. This chain's CDR3 is CASSKISADRGHTEAFF. The CDR3 region has the DNA TGTGCCAGCAGCAAAATATCGGCGGACAGGGGCCACACTGAAGCTTTCTTT.

V and J are TRBV2 and TRBJ1-1; perhaps TRBD1 as D (6 bases). CDR3 length equals 14 residues. CDR1 and CDR2 from the germline V gene are SNHLY and FYNNEI. V shed 7 bases and J shed 1 base, with 13 bases lying between them. The CDR3: CASTYSGANTEAFF. The CDR3 DNA reads as TGTGCCAGCACCTATTCAGGGGCGAACACTGAAGCTTTCTTT.

The rearrangement links TRBV30 to TRBJ1-4, with 9 nucleotides matching TRBD1. CDR1 GTSNPN and CDR2 SVGIG come from the germline V gene (reference sequence). This CDR3 is 16 amino acids long. V lost 3 bases to trimming and J lost 7 bases; unmatched junction nucleotides: 12. The CDR3 nucleotides are TGTGCCTGGAGCTACCCTAGGACAGGGGAGGGTGAAAAACTGTTTTTT. Translating gives CAWSYPRTGEGEKLFF.

This chain links TRBV11-2 with TRBJ2-3, with D perhaps matching TRBD2 (6 bases). V gave up 3 bases and J gave up 8 bases, with 9 bases separating them. The length of the CDR3 is 12 residues. CDR1 is SGHAT, CDR2 FQNNGV, per germline. The DNA of the CDR3 is TGTGCCAGCAGCTTTGGAGGGAGTACGCAGTATTTT. As protein: CASSFGGSTQYF.

Here the CDR3 DNA reads TGTGCCAGCAGCTTAGTAATGGACGGTAGGAGCTCCTATAATTCACCCCTCCACTTT. Its translation: CASSLVMDGRSSYNSPLHF. The V gene is TRBV11-3, the J gene TRBJ1-6, with D unclear. V was shortened by 1 base and J by 0 bases, with 16 bases between the two germline ends. CDR3 length: 19 residues. Germline V gene data show CDR1 as SGHNT and CDR2 as YENEEA.

The chain links TRBV5-6 to TRBJ1-1; no reliable D call. Germline lookup yields CDR1 SGHDT and CDR2 YYEEEE. The V end was cut by 2 bases, the J end by 7 bases, with 15 bases between. This CDR3 is 14 amino acids long. The CDR3 DNA follows: TGTGCCAGCAGCTTATCATTCGGCTATGATGAAGCTTTCTTT. Its protein is CASSLSFGYDEAFF.

This chain uses TRBV14 with TRBJ2-5; weak D call: TRBD1 (6 bases). V was shortened by 4 bases and J by 5 bases, with 17 bases between the two germline ends. This CDR3 is 15 amino acids long. CDR1 and CDR2 from the germline V gene are SGHDN and FVKESK. The CDR3 nucleotides are TGTGCCAGCAGCCCCTTCGGACAGATCGGGGAGACCCAGTACTTC. It is translated as CASSPFGQIGETQYF. Complete variable domain (other parts from reference TRBV14 and TRBJ2-5): EAGVTQFPSHSVIEKGQTVTLRCDPISGHDNLYWYRRVMGKEIKFLLHFVKESKQDESGMPNNRFLAERTGGTYSTLKVQPAELEDSGVYFCASSPFGQIGETQYFGPGTRLLVL.

This sequence joins TRBV7-3 and TRBJ2-5; 8 bases agree with TRBD1. The trim removed 8 bases at V and 1 base at J, leaving 9 bases unmatched. Germline V gene lookup returns CDR1 SGHTA and CDR2 FQGTGA. This CDR3 spans 15 amino acids. CDR3 residues: CASSWAGGFQETQYF. The CDR3 region has the DNA TGTGCCAGCTCTTGGGCAGGGGGCTTCCAAGAGACCCAGTACTTC. Filled out from reference TRBV7-3 and TRBJ2-5, the complete variable domain reads GAGVSQTPSNKVTEKGKYVELRCDPISGHTALYWYRQSLGQGPEFLIYFQGTGAADDSGLPNDRFFAVRPEGSVSTLKIQRTERGDSAVYLCASSWAGGFQETQYFGPGTRLLVL.

The gene calls are TRBV6-5 and TRBJ2-5; TRBD2 matches at 7 bases. V lost 6 bases to trimming and J lost 4 bases; unmatched junction nucleotides: 11. CDR3 length equals 15 residues. CDR1 MNHEY and CDR2 SVGAGI come from the germline V gene. The CDR3 region is CASRPTGLIPETQYF. In DNA form, the CDR3 reads TGTGCCAGCAGGCCAACGGGACTAATCCCAGAGACCCAGTACTTC.

The chain is built from TRBV11-2 and TRBJ2-5, with 14 bases fitting TRBD2. V shed 3 bases, J shed 9 bases, and the junction held 6 bases outside the gene matches. This CDR3 has 15 residues. Germline loops: CDR1 SGHAT, CDR2 FQNNGV. For the CDR3, the DNA is TGTGCCAGCAGCTTGACTAGCGGGGGGGCCAGGGCCCAGTACTTC. Protein: CASSLTSGGARAQYF.

The gene calls are TRBV4-3 and TRBJ2-7; D gene unclear. Germline lookup yields CDR1 LGHNA and CDR2 YSLEER. This CDR3 region has 15 residues. V was trimmed by 0 bases and J by 0 bases, leaving 9 bases between them. The CDR3 region has the DNA TGCGCCAGCAGCCAAGAGACAAACCCCTCCTACGAGCAGTACTTC. Protein: CASSQETNPSYEQYF.

The gene calls are TRBV15 and TRBJ2-7, with a weak D call TRBD2 (6 bases). Germline values: CDR1 LNHNV, CDR2 YYDKDF (reference sequence). This CDR3 has 14 amino acids. V was trimmed by 3 bases and J by 2 bases, leaving 11 bases between them. The chain's CDR3 is CATSRGGIAYEQYF. CDR3 coding DNA: TGTGCCACCAGCAGGGGGGGTATCGCCTACGAGCAGTACTTC.

The DNA for the CDR3 is TGTGCCAGCAGTTATTCGAGGGGGTCCAGCTCCGATGAGCAGTTCTTC. Translated, it gives CASSYSRGSSSDEQFF. The V gene is TRBV6-6, the J gene TRBJ2-1, with D possibly matching TRBD1 (6 bases). Germline V gene lookup returns CDR1 MNHNY and CDR2 SVGAGI (reference sequence). The CDR3 is 16 amino acids. V was shortened by 3 bases and J by 8 bases, with 20 bases between the two germline ends.

The CDR3 nucleotides read TGTGCCAGTAGTATATCGGGGCCAGATAACTATGGCTACACCTTC. It codes for CASSISGPDNYGYTF. The chain has TRBV19 and TRBJ1-2; tentatively, D is TRBD1 (5 bases). The CDR3 extends over 15 amino acids. The germline CDR1 and CDR2 sequences are LNHDA and SQIVND (reference sequence). The V and J ends lost 2 bases and 1 base respectively, with 11 bases between them.

This clone was counted only a few times. J is TRBJ2-7 and V is TRBV7-8, with D tentatively TRBD1 (6 bases). This CDR3 contains 14 residues. Trimming stripped 1 base from V and 1 base from J, with 8 bases between. Germline CDR1 SGHVS, CDR2 FQNEAQ. As DNA, the CDR3 is TGTGCCAGCAGCTTAGAAGACAGGTCCTACGAGCAGTACTTC. Protein product: CASSLEDRSYEQYF.

V gene TRBV12-5 combines with J gene TRBJ2-5; 7 bases are shared with TRBD1. V was pared by 0 bases and J by 5 bases, with 9 bases of the junction left unmatched. This CDR3 comprises 16 residues. CDR1 is LGHNT, CDR2 FRNRAP, per germline. The CDR3 reads CASGLVPLGGGETQYF. The CDR3 DNA follows: TGTGCTAGTGGTTTGGTACCTTTAGGGGGCGGGGAGACCCAGTACTTC.

The V call is TRBV5-1, the J call TRBJ2-7; maybe TRBD1 (5 bases). CDR1 SGHRS and CDR2 YFSETQ come from the germline V gene. The CDR3 is 15 amino acids. V gave up 0 bases and J gave up 2 bases, with 12 bases separating them. CDR3 in amino acids: CASSLDGHPPYEQYF. The CDR3 DNA reads TGCGCCAGCAGCTTGGATGGACACCCGCCCTACGAGCAGTACTTC.

J is TRBJ2-5 and V is TRBV7-3; D may correspond to TRBD1 or TRBD2 (5 bases each). The V gene's germline CDR1 is SGHTA and CDR2 FQGTGA. Trimming cost V 5 bases and J 0 bases, with 10 bases left between them. The CDR3 sequence is 14 residues long. CDR3 sequence (DNA): TGTGCCAGCAGCCGGGGCGGGTACCAAGAGACCCAGTACTTC. It translates to CASSRGGYQETQYF. Together with reference TRBV7-3 and TRBJ2-5, the CDR3 gives the full variable domain: GAGVSQTPSNKVTEKGKYVELRCDPISGHTALYWYRQSLGQGPEFLIYFQGTGAADDSGLPNDRFFAVRPEGSVSTLKIQRTERGDSAVYLCASSRGGYQETQYFGPGTRLLVL.

This chain uses TRBV5-1 with TRBJ2-7, with 9 bases fitting TRBD1. The V segment lost 1 base and the J segment 1 base; nucleotides outside the gene matches: 6. This CDR3 is built from 16 residues. In germline, CDR1 is SGHRS, CDR2 YFSETQ. CDR3 nucleotide sequence: TGCGCCAGCAGCTTGACCGCCGGGACAGGGTCCTACGAGCAGTACTTC. It translates to CASSLTAGTGSYEQYF.

V and J are TRBV19 and TRBJ1-2; perhaps TRBD1 as D (5 bases). Trimming removed 8 bases from V and 4 bases from J, with 17 bases in between. Germline V CDR1 and CDR2: LNHDA, SQIVND (reference sequence). The CDR3 length is 14 residues. CDR3 bases: TGTGCCAGTGACGCAGGGCAATATTCCTATGGCTACACCTTC. Encoded protein: CASDAGQYSYGYTF. Combining the CDR3 with reference TRBV19 and TRBJ1-2 gives the whole variable domain DGGITQSPKYLFRKEGQNVTLSCEQNLNHDAMYWYRQDPGQGLRLIYYSQIVNDFQKGDIAEGYSVSREKKESFPLTVTSAQKNPTAFYLCASDAGQYSYGYTFGSGTRLTVV.

The V gene is TRBV19, the J gene TRBJ1-2; D not resolved. This CDR3 region has 13 residues. CDR1 is LNHDA and CDR2 is SQIVND in the germline V gene (reference sequence). Between the trimmed V and J ends, which lost 7 bases and 3 bases, there was a span of 12 bases. The CDR3, as DNA: TGTGCCAGTACCGCGGTCAGCCACTATGGCTACACCTTC. This sequence encodes CASTAVSHYGYTF.

The chain uses TRBV2 and TRBJ1-5; a weak D match, TRBD1 (6 bases). Looked up from germline, CDR1 is SNHLY and CDR2 is FYNNEI. This CDR3 contains 14 residues. V was clipped by 4 bases and J by 2 bases, with 9 bases between them. As DNA, the CDR3 is TGTGCCAGCAGTGGGAGGACAGGCAATCAGCCCCAGCATTTT. Amino acids: CASSGRTGNQPQHF.

The rearrangement joins TRBV9 to TRBJ1-1; 11 bases fit TRBD1. This CDR3 comprises 15 residues. With 4 bases clipped from V and 5 bases from J, the junction kept 7 bases outside the gene matches. Germline V CDR1 and CDR2: SGDLS, YYNGEE. CDR3 DNA sequence: TGTGCCAGCAGCTCAGGGACAGGGGGTGGGACTGAAGCTTTCTTT. Protein sequence: CASSSGTGGGTEAFF.

This clone was found once. The chain uses TRBV19 and TRBJ2-2; 8 bases are shared with TRBD2. The V and J ends lost 5 bases and 6 bases, in that order; junction bases with no gene match: 11. Germline values: CDR1 LNHDA, CDR2 SQIVND (reference sequence). The CDR3 covers 16 residues. The CDR3 region is CASSPRGGAVAGELFF. The CDR3 DNA sequence: TGTGCCAGTAGTCCCCGGGGGGGGGCGGTTGCCGGGGAGCTGTTTTTT.

V usage is TRBV30 and J usage is TRBJ1-2; 8 bases align to TRBD1. This CDR3 contains 13 residues. CDR1 and CDR2 from the germline V gene are GTSNPN and SVGIG (reference sequence). V shed 4 bases and J 4 bases; nucleotides not matched to a gene: 5. The CDR3 DNA reads TGTGCCTGGACAGGGGGCGCAGGCTATGGCTACACCTTC. It translates to CAWTGGAGYGYTF.

This clone was observed once. No DNA is shown, since the ends of the CDR3 on it are uncertain; the CDR3 is the one TCRdb lists. This chain links TRBV12-2 with TRBJ1-2. TRBV12-2 is noted as a pseudogene. The CDR3 comprises 16 residues, both ends counted. CDR3 sequence reads: CASRFKVHSTNYGCTF.

This chain uses TRBV27 with TRBJ2-2; no firm D call. This CDR3 region has 15 residues. Germline assignment: CDR1 MNHEY and CDR2 SMNVEV (reference sequence). Trimming removed 6 bases from V and 1 base from J, with 12 bases in between. Written as DNA, the CDR3 is TGTGCCAGCAGGACCATAAGCCAGAACACCGGGGAGCTGTTTTTT. It translates to CASRTISQNTGELFF.